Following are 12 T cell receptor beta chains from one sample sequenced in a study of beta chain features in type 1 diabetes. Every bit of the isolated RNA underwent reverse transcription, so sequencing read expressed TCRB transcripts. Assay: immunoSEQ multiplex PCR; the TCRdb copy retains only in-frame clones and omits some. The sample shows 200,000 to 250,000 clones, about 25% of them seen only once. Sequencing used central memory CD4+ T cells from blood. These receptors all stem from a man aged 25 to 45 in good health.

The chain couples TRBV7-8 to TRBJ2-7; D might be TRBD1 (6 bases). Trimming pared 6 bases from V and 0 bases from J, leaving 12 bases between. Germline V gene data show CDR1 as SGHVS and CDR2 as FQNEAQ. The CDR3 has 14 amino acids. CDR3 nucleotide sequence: TGTGCCAGCAGGGAAGGACAGATCTCCTACGAGCAGTACTTC. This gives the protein CASREGQISYEQYF. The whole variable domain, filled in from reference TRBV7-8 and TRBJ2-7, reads GAGVSQSPRYKVAKRGQDVALRCDPISGHVSLFWYQQALGQGPEFLTYFQNEAQLDKSGLPSDRFFAERPEGSVSTLKIQRTQQEDSAVYLCASREGQISYEQYFGPGTRLTVT.

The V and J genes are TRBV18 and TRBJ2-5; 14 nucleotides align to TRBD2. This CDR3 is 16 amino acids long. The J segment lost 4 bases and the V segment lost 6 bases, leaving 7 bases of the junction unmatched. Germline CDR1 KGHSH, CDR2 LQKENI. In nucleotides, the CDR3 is TGTGCCAGCTCGACGACTAGCGGGAGGGCCTTAGAGACCCAGTACTTC. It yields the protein CASSTTSGRALETQYF.

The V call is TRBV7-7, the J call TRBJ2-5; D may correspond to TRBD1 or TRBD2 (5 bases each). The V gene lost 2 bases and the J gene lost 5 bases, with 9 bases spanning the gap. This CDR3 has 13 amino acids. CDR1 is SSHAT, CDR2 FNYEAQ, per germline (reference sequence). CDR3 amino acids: CASSLQGPETQYF. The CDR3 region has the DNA TGTGCCAGCAGCTTACAGGGACCGGAGACCCAGTACTTC.

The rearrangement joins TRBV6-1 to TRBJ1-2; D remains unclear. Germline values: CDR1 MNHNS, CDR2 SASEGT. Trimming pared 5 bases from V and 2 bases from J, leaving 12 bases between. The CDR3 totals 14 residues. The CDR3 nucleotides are TGTGCCAGCAGTCAATCGAGTGGGAACTATGGCTACACCTTC. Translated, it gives CASSQSSGNYGYTF.

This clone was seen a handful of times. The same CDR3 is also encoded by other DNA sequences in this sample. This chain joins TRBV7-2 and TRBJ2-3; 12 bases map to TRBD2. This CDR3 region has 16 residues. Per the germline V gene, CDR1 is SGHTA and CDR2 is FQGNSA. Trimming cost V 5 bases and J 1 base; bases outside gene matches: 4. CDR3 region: CASSPRLAGGTDTQYF. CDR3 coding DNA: TGTGCCAGCAGCCCCCGACTAGCGGGGGGCACAGATACGCAGTATTTT.

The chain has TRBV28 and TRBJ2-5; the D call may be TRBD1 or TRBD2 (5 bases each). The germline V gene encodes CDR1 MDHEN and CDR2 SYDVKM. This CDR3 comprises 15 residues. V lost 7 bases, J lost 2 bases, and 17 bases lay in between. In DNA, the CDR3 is TGTGCCAGCAAGGCTGGGACCAGAGGACAAGAGACCCAGTACTTC. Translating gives CASKAGTRGQETQYF.

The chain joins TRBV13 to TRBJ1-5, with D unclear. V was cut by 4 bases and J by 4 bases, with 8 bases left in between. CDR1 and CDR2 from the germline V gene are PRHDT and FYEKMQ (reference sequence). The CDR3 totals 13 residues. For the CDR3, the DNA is TGTGCCAGCAGCTCCGTGGGGAATCAGCCCCAGCATTTT. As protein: CASSSVGNQPQHF.

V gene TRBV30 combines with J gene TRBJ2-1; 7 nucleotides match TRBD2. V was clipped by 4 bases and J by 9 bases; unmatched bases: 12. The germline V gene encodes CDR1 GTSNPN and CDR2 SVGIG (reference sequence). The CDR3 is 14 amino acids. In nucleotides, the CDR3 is TGTGCCTGGACCTCCGGGACTACACGGTTTGAGCAGTTCTTC. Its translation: CAWTSGTTRFEQFF.

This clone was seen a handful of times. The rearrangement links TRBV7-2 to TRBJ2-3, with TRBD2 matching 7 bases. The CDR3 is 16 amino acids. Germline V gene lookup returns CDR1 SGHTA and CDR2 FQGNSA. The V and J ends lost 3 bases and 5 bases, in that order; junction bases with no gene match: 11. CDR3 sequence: CASSFPGPGGRDTQYF. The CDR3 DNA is TGTGCCAGCAGCTTTCCGGGCCCCGGCGGGAGAGATACGCAGTATTTT.

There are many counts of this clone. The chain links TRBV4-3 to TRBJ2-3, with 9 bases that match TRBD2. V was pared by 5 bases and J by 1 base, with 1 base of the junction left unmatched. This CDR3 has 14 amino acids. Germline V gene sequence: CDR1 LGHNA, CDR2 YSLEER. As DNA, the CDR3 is TGCGCCAGCAGCAGACTAGCGGGCACAGATACGCAGTATTTT. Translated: CASSRLAGTDTQYF.

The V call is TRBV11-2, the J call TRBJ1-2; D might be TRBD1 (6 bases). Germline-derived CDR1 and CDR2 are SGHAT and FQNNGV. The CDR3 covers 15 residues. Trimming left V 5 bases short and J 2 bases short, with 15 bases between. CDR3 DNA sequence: TGTGCCAGCAGCGCAGGACAGCCCCCGAACTATGGCTACACCTTC. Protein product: CASSAGQPPNYGYTF. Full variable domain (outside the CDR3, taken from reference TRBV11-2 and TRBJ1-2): EAGVAQSPRYKIIEKRQSVAFWCNPISGHATLYWYQQILGQGPKLLIQFQNNGVVDDSQLPKDRFSAERLKGVDSTLKIQPAKLEDSAVYLCASSAGQPPNYGYTFGSGTRLTVV.

For the CDR3, the DNA is TGTGCCAGCAGCTCAGACGTACGGGCCTACGAGCAGTACTTC. Translated: CASSSDVRAYEQYF. The rearrangement joins TRBV7-2 to TRBJ2-7; D is undetermined. V was cut by 4 bases and J by 2 bases, with 12 bases left in between. The CDR3 has 14 amino acids. Germline V CDR1 and CDR2: SGHTA, FQGNSA. Filled out from reference TRBV7-2 and TRBJ2-7, the complete variable domain reads GAGVSQSPSNKVTEKGKDVELRCDPISGHTALYWYRQSLGQGLEFLIYFQGNSAPDKSGLPSDRFSAERTGGSVSTLTIQRTQQEDSAVYLCASSSDVRAYEQYFGPGTRLTVT.